The 2 T cell receptor beta chains below all came from one sample that was sequenced in a study of T cell responses to AZD1222 COVID-19 vaccine. Data came from immunoSEQ multiplex PCR; TCRdb stores just in-frame clones and leaves some out. Here the sample spans some 100,000 clones, about 89% being singletons. The source material was peripheral blood, sampled on day 0 of AZD1222 vaccination. The receptors here all came from an adult in good health.

For the CDR3, the DNA is TGTGCCAGCAGTTTGGCGGATGGCTACACCTTC. Translation gives CASSLADGYTF. The rearrangement links TRBV6-5 to TRBJ1-2, with D unclear. CDR3 size: 11 residues. V lost 4 bases to trimming and J lost 6 bases, with 6 bases between them. Germline CDR1 is MNHEY and CDR2 is SVGAGI.

The chain has TRBV2 and TRBJ2-1; D is undetermined. This CDR3 contains 14 residues. CDR1 is SNHLY, CDR2 FYNNEI, per germline. V was trimmed by 2 bases and J by 2 bases, leaving 7 bases between them. The CDR3 DNA sequence: TGTGCCAGCAGTGAATTTCTAGCCTACAATGAGCAGTTCTTC. As protein: CASSEFLAYNEQFF.